The 23 T cell receptor beta chains below all came from one sample that was sequenced in a study of OX40 agonist ivuxolimab in advanced cancers. Sequencing was performed with immunoSEQ multiplex PCR; in TCRdb, only in-frame clones are kept and a portion is missing. There are almost 85,000 clones in the sample; about 82% occur only once, and around 6.3% lies in the top ten. The specimen was CD4+ or CD8+ T cells sorted from blood, collected in a trial of the OX40 agonist ivuxolimab. Source of these receptors: an adult with an advanced solid tumor such as melanoma, head and neck, liver or kidney cancer.

The chain carries TRBV10-1 and TRBJ1-4, with 8 bases aligning to TRBD1. The CDR3 spans 17 residues. V lost 0 bases, J lost 8 bases, and 11 bases stayed unmatched. CDR1 and CDR2 (germline): WNHNN, SYGVQD (reference sequence). Written as DNA, the CDR3 is TGCGCCAGCAGTGAGTCGACAGGGGCAGGGTTTGCGGAAAAACTGTTTTTT. Residues: CASSESTGAGFAEKLFF.

This sequence joins TRBV18 and TRBJ1-1; TRBD1 agrees at 11 bases. The junction had 9 bases not matched to a gene; V was cut back by 6 bases and J by 6 bases. CDR1 and CDR2 from the germline V gene are KGHSH and LQKENI. This CDR3 is 15 amino acids long. The CDR3 bases are TGTGCCAGCTCTCCCTACCCGGGACAGGGGGCTGAAGCTTTCTTT. Protein sequence: CASSPYPGQGAEAFF.

The V and J genes are TRBV30 and TRBJ1-6; D gene unclear. The CDR3 contains 13 residues. Germline assignment: CDR1 GTSNPN and CDR2 SVGIG (reference sequence). V dropped 0 bases and J dropped 4 bases, with 4 bases sitting between them. CDR3: CAWSVGYNSPLHF. Here the CDR3 DNA reads TGTGCCTGGAGTGTCGGATATAATTCACCCCTCCACTTT.

The rearrangement joins TRBV2 to TRBJ1-5, with 11 bases matching TRBD1. CDR3 size: 16 residues. Looked up from germline, CDR1 is SNHLY and CDR2 is FYNNEI. The V gene end was trimmed by 4 bases and the J gene end by 3 bases; junction bases not matched to a gene: 5. This CDR3 is CASSGDRGGYNQPQHF. CDR3 DNA: TGTGCCAGCAGTGGGGACAGGGGGGGATACAATCAGCCCCAGCATTTT.

This clone was picked up a small number of times. The chain is built from TRBV7-2 and TRBJ1-6; D unclear. V lost 3 bases, J lost 3 bases, and 9 bases lay in between. Germline V gene data show CDR1 as SGHTA and CDR2 as FQGNSA. CDR3 length equals 15 residues. The CDR3 DNA is TGTGCCAGCAGCTTTTCACAGTTCTATAATTCACCCCTCCACTTT. Translation: CASSFSQFYNSPLHF.

The CDR3 sequence is CASSGGTSGRVAYEQYF. The CDR3 nucleotides read TGTGCCAGCAGCGGCGGGACTAGCGGGAGAGTCGCCTACGAGCAGTACTTC. J is TRBJ2-7 and V is TRBV7-9; 14 bases align to TRBD2. Trimming took 5 bases from V and 2 from J; bases not matched to a gene: 8. There are 17 residues in the CDR3. Germline CDR1 SEHNR, CDR2 FQNEAQ (reference sequence).

This clone is a singleton in its sample. The V gene is TRBV9, the J gene TRBJ2-7; 8 bases line up with TRBD2. V lost 4 bases to trimming and J lost 3 bases; unmatched junction nucleotides: 6. Germline-derived CDR1 and CDR2 are SGDLS and YYNGEE. The CDR3 covers 14 residues. The CDR3 region has the DNA TGTGCCAGCAGCCCGGCCGGGACTAGCTACGAGCAGTACTTC. Amino acid sequence: CASSPAGTSYEQYF.

The V call is TRBV5-1, the J call TRBJ2-5, with D possibly matching TRBD2 (5 bases). The last part of the DNA fits TRBJ2-7 better; the J call may be wrong. The CDR3 runs to 16 residues. Germline V gene sequence: CDR1 SGHRS, CDR2 YFSETQ. The DNA for the CDR3 is TGCGCCAGCAGCTCGACGGGGTTCTCTAGCTCCTACGAGCAGTACTTC. This codes for CASSSTGFSSSYEQYF.

The chain couples TRBV6-6 to TRBJ1-6; a weak D match, TRBD1 (5 bases). CDR1 is MNHNY and CDR2 is SVGAGI in the germline V gene (reference sequence). The V end lost 5 bases, the J end lost 2 bases, and 10 bases lay between the germline ends. The CDR3 is 15 amino acids. The CDR3 nucleotides read TGTGCCAGCAGTCAAAGACAGACCTATAATTCACCCCTCCACTTT. This translates into CASSQRQTYNSPLHF.

This chain links TRBV5-1 with TRBJ2-4; 9 nucleotides agree with TRBD1. With 4 bases clipped from V and 6 bases from J, the junction kept 5 bases outside the gene matches. CDR3 length equals 14 residues. The germline V gene encodes CDR1 SGHRS and CDR2 YFSETQ. The CDR3 DNA follows: TGCGCCAGCAGCCCGACAGGGGGGGGAAACATTCAGTACTTC. Translation: CASSPTGGGNIQYF.

This clone appeared a few times. CDR3 nucleotides: TGTGCCAGCAGCTTGCCGGGCGCGGGGGGCTCCAATGAGCAGTTCTTC. It codes for CASSLPGAGGSNEQFF. V gene TRBV5-4 combines with J gene TRBJ2-1, with TRBD2 identical over 8 bases. J was trimmed by 6 bases and V by 1 base; bases with no gene match: 9. CDR1 SGHNT and CDR2 YYREEE come from the germline V gene (reference sequence). The length of the CDR3 is 16 residues. Full variable domain (remainder filled in from reference TRBV5-4 and TRBJ2-1): ETGVTQSPTHLIKTRGQQVTLRCSSQSGHNTVSWYQQALGQGPQFIFQYYREEENGRGNFPPRFSGLQFPNYSSELNVNALELDDSALYLCASSLPGAGGSNEQFFGPGTRLTVL.

This chain links TRBV19 with TRBJ1-5, with 7 nucleotides matching TRBD1. After removal of 6 bases from V and 1 base from J, the junction contained 9 bases not matched to a gene. CDR1 and CDR2 from the germline V gene are LNHDA and SQIVND (reference sequence). The CDR3 totals 16 residues. This chain's CDR3 is CASSPRGRGSNQPQHF. CDR3 nucleotide sequence: TGTGCCAGTAGCCCTCGGGGCAGGGGGAGCAATCAGCCCCAGCATTTT.

With regard to this clone: The sample carries other DNA sequences with the same CDR3. This chain uses TRBV5-1 with TRBJ1-3, with D possibly TRBD1 on 6 matching bases. The CDR3 is 14 residues long. V was pared by 2 bases and J by 0 bases, with 6 bases between. Germline lookup yields CDR1 SGHRS and CDR2 YFSETQ. The CDR3 coding sequence is TGCGCCAGCAGCTTACAGGGCTCTGGAAACACCATATATTTT. It codes for CASSLQGSGNTIYF.

The chain uses TRBV28 and TRBJ2-2; 10 positions match TRBD1. After removal of 6 bases from V and 3 bases from J, the junction contained 4 bases not matched to a gene. Germline V gene sequence: CDR1 MDHEN, CDR2 SYDVKM. CDR3 length equals 15 residues. The CDR3 region is CASRGGTGDTGELFF. The CDR3, as DNA: TGTGCCAGCAGGGGTGGGACAGGGGACACCGGGGAGCTGTTTTTT.

V gene TRBV6-1 combines with J gene TRBJ1-5; tentatively, D is TRBD1 (5 bases). Germline V gene data show CDR1 as MNHNS and CDR2 as SASEGT. The CDR3 runs to 15 residues. V was shortened by 4 bases and J by 7 bases, with 17 bases between the two germline ends. The CDR3 region is CASSASPLGEQPQHF. The DNA of the CDR3 is TGTGCCAGCAGTGCCTCCCCCTTAGGGGAACAGCCCCAGCATTTT.

The V call is TRBV6-5, the J call TRBJ1-2; TRBD1 agrees at 7 bases. The CDR3 extends over 12 amino acids. V trimming: 6 bases; J trimming: 7 bases; junction bases outside the gene matches: 5. Germline V gene sequence: CDR1 MNHEY, CDR2 SVGAGI. CDR3 sequence: CASREQGFGYTF. In DNA, the CDR3 is TGTGCCAGCAGGGAACAGGGGTTTGGCTACACCTTC.

The chain links TRBV27 to TRBJ1-2; TRBD1 might be the D (6 bases). CDR1 and CDR2 (germline): MNHEY, SMNVEV (reference sequence). The CDR3 totals 13 residues. Trimming removed 9 bases from V and 4 bases from J, with 15 bases in between. In DNA form, the CDR3 reads TGTGCCAGTTCCAGGGGAATGCCCTATGGCTACACCTTC. This encodes CASSRGMPYGYTF.

This rearrangement joins TRBV7-2 to TRBJ2-7, with 7 bases aligning to TRBD2. Trimming at V came to 5 bases and at J to 5 bases, leaving 9 bases not matched to a gene. Germline CDR1 is SGHTA and CDR2 is FQGNSA. The CDR3 is 14 residues long. CDR3 region: CASSLRWGGDEQYF. DNA for the CDR3: TGTGCCAGCAGCCTTCGATGGGGAGGGGACGAGCAGTACTTC. Full variable domain (missing parts from reference TRBV7-2 and TRBJ2-7): GAGVSQSPSNKVTEKGKDVELRCDPISGHTALYWYRQSLGQGLEFLIYFQGNSAPDKSGLPSDRFSAERTGGSVSTLTIQRTQQEDSAVYLCASSLRWGGDEQYFGPGTRLTVT.

This chain links TRBV29-1 with TRBJ2-7, with D perhaps TRBD1 (6 bases). The CDR3 is 11 amino acids. V was trimmed by 6 bases and J by 6 bases, leaving 12 bases between them. Germline loops: CDR1 SQVTM, CDR2 ANQGSEA. The CDR3 protein is CSVGTPLEQYF. CDR3 bases: TGCAGCGTAGGGACACCCCTCGAGCAGTACTTC.

Comments on this clone: Because the CDR3's place on the DNA is in doubt, the DNA is left out and the CDR3 is given as listed by TCRdb. The V call is TRBV19, the J call TRBJ1-5; TRBD1, the table's D call, lacks a check against the DNA. The CDR3 is 15 amino acids in total, end residues counted. Germline loops: CDR1 LNHDA, CDR2 SQIVND (reference sequence). The CDR3 loop is CASSIGGTLWQPQHF.

Only a few counts were recorded for this clone. The chain combines TRBV30 with TRBJ1-2, with TRBD1 matching over 8 bases. The germline gives CDR1 GTSNPN, CDR2 SVGIG (reference sequence). The V gene end was trimmed by 5 bases and the J gene end by 8 bases; junction bases not matched to a gene: 4. This CDR3 comprises 11 residues. The CDR3 loop reads CAWSPGGGYTF. In DNA form, the CDR3 reads TGTGCCTGGTCGCCAGGGGGCGGCTACACCTTC.

The chain employs TRBV18 and TRBJ1-4; the D is unclear. The CDR3 is 14 residues long. Trimming removed 2 bases from V and 0 bases from J, with 4 bases in between. The germline CDR1 and CDR2 sequences are KGHSH and LQKENI. The CDR3 region has the DNA TGTGCCAGCTCACCAGGTTCAACTAATGAAAAACTGTTTTTT. This codes for CASSPGSTNEKLFF.

The chain couples TRBV4-1 to TRBJ2-2; D is unclear. This CDR3 region has 15 residues. The V gene lost 5 bases and the J gene lost 5 bases, with 15 bases spanning the gap. The V gene's germline CDR1 is MGHRA and CDR2 YSYEKL. CDR3 nucleotides: TGCGCCAGCAGCAGCTCCGCGGTGGGAACCGGGGAGCTGTTTTTT. The encoded protein is CASSSSAVGTGELFF.